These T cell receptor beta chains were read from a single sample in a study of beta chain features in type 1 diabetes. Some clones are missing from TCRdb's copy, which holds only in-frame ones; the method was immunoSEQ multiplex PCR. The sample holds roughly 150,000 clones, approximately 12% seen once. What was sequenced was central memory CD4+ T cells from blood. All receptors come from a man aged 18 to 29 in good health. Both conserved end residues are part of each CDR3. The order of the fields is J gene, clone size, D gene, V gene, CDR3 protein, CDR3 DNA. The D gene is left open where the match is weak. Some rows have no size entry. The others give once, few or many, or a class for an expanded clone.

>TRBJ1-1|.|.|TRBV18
CASTFATGGTEAFF
TGTGCCAGTACTTTCGCGACGGGTGGCACTGAAGCTTTCTTT
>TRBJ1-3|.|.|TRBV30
CAWSVRGNTIYF
TGTGCCTGGAGTGTGAGAGGAAACACCATATATTTT
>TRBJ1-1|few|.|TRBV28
CASSFFALPGTEAFF
TGTGCCAGCAGTTTTTTTGCCCTCCCGGGCACTGAAGCTTTCTTT
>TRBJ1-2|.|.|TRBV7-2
CASSSLGVGYTF
TGTGCCAGCAGCTCCCTCGGTGTAGGCTACACCTTC
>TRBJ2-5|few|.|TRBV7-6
CASSLVGQGGETQYF
TGTGCCAGCAGCTTAGTCGGTCAGGGAGGAGAGACCCAGTACTTC
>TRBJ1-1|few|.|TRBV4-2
CASSQGQGEARGAYTEAFF
TGTGCCAGCAGCCAAGGGCAAGGAGAAGCCCGGGGGGCCTACACTGAAGCTTTCTTT
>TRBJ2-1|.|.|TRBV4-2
CASSQPGLFGQQFF
TGTGCCAGCAGCCAACCCGGACTGTTCGGGCAGCAGTTCTTC
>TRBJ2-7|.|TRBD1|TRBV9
CASSADRVRNEQYF
TGTGCCAGCAGCGCCGACAGGGTGAGGAACGAGCAGTACTTC
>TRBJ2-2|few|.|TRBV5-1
CASSLMTSSTGELFF
TGCGCCAGCAGCCTGATGACAAGCTCAACCGGGGAGCTGTTTTTT
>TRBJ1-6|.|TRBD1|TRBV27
CASSFNRDRGPLHF
TGTGCCAGCAGTTTCAACCGGGACAGGGGACCCCTCCACTTT
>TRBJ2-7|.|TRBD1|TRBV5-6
CASSFRDRALNEQYF
TGTGCCAGCAGCTTTCGGGACAGGGCTCTAAACGAGCAGTACTTC
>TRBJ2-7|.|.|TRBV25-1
CASSESVRGIYEQYF
TGTGCCAGCAGTGAATCGGTCAGGGGAATTTACGAGCAGTACTTC
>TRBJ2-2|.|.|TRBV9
CASSFLVAPGELFF
TGTGCCAGCAGCTTTCTGGTAGCACCGGGAGAGCTGTTTTTT
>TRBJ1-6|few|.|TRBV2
CASSASAGYNSPLHF
TGTGCCAGCAGCGCCTCGGCAGGCTATAATTCACCCCTCCACTTT
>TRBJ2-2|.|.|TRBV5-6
CASSLDPGGTGELFF
TGTGCCAGCAGCTTGGACCCAGGAGGCACCGGGGAGCTGTTTTTT
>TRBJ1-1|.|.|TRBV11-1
CASSTEPAGIAFF
TGTGCCAGCAGTACCGAGCCCGCAGGGATAGCTTTCTTT
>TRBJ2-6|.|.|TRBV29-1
CSVVGISGANVLTF
TGCAGCGTTGTCGGTATCTCTGGGGCCAACGTCCTGACTTTC
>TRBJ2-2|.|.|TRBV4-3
CASSQETRRNTGELFF
TGCGCCAGCAGCCAAGAGACTCGGAGGAACACCGGGGAGCTGTTTTTT
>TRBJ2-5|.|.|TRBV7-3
CASRMGETQYF
TGTGCCAGCAGGATGGGGGAGACCCAGTACTTC
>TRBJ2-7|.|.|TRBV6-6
CASSYSGLGGYEQYF
TGTGCCAGCAGTTACTCGGGCCTAGGGGGGTACGAGCAGTACTTC
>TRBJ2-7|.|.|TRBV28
CVSGGLGRGTYEQYF
TGTGTCTCCGGAGGGCTCGGCAGGGGAACCTACGAGCAGTACTTC
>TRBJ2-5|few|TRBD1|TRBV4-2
CASSRTGLQETQYF
TGTGCCAGCAGCCGGACAGGCCTGCAAGAGACCCAGTACTTC
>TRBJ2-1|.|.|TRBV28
CASSLGLGGQFF
TGTGCCAGCAGCCTCGGACTCGGCGGGCAGTTCTTC
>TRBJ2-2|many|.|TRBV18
CASSQRTANTGELFF
TGTGCCAGCTCACAGAGGACGGCGAACACCGGGGAGCTGTTTTTT
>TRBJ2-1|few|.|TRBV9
CASSVVPSRANEQFF
TGTGCCAGCAGCGTAGTACCCTCACGGGCCAATGAGCAGTTCTTC
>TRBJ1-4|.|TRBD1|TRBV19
CASSSGQGGTNEKLFF
TGTGCCAGTAGCTCAGGACAGGGTGGCACTAATGAAAAACTGTTTTTT